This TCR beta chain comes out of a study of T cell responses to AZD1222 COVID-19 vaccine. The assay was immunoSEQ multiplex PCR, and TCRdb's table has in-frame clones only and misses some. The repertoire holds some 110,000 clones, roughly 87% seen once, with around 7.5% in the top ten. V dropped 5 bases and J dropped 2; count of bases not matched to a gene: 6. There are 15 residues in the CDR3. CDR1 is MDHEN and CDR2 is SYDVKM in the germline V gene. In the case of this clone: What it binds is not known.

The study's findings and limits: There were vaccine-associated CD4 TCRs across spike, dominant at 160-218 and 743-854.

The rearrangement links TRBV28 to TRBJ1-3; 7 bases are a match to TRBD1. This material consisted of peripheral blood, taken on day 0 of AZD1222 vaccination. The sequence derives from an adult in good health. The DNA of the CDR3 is TGTGCCAGCAGTAACAGGGGATTCCCTGGAAACACCATATATTTT. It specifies CASSNRGFPGNTIYF.